The T cell receptor beta chain described here comes from a study of blood T cell repertoires in COVID-19. The overall study: Samples taken during acute and convalescent COVID-19 were collected in the United States, Italy and Spain. From T cells, B-cell-depleted T cells, or PBMCs came the material, which was cDNA or gDNA.

Trimming cost V 1 base and J 5 bases, with 14 bases left between them. This CDR3 comprises 15 residues. Germline V gene sequence: CDR1 MNHNS, CDR2 SASEGT. Authors' methods: The assay estimated nucleated cells by amplifying reference gene primers. Sequenced by immunoSEQ multiplex PCR; TCRdb stores in-frame clones only, minus some. V, J and clone size were drawn from that table, and D and trimming were deduced from the DNA. The data contain some 50,000 clones, 70% to 90% of them seen just once; the ten biggest clones take up around 5%. The J gene is TRBJ1-1, the V gene TRBV6-1; the D gene is possibly TRBD1 (6 bases). The sequence was collected from a man aged 35-49 years with active COVID-19. The sequenced sample consisted of peripheral blood. The CDR3 DNA sequence: TGTGCCAGCAGTGAAGGAGCAGGGGTAAGGACTGAAGCTTTCTTT. This codes for CASSEGAGVRTEAFF.